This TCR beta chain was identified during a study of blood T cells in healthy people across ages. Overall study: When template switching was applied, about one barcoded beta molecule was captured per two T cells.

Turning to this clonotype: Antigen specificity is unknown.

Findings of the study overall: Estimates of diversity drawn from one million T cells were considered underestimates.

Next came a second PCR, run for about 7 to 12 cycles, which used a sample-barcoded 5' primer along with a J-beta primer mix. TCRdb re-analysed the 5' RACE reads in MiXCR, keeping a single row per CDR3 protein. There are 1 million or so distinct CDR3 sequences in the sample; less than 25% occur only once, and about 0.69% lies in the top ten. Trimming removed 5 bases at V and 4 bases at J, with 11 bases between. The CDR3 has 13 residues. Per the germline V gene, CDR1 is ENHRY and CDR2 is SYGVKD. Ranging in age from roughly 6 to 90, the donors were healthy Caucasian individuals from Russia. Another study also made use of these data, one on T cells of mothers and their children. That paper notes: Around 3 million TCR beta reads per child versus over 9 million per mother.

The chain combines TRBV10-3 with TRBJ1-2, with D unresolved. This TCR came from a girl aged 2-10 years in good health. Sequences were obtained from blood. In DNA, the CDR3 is TGTGCCATCAGTATCGATGGTCCCTATGGCTACACCTTC. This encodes CAISIDGPYGYTF.